These T cell receptor beta chains were read from a single sample in a study of neurological immune-mediated disorders. TCRdb re-called the 5' RACE reads with MiXCR, one entry per CDR3 protein. The table includes about 58,000 distinct CDR3 sequences, about 2.5% detected once. Material: PBMCs. The receptors were sampled from a man over 45 with multiple sclerosis. The CDR3 runs from the conserved cysteine through the conserved F or W. D genes are given only for firm matches. Size tells how often a clone was seen (once, few, many) or the class of an expanded clone, and some rows leave it out.

many	TRBV5-1	TRBJ1-1	.	CASSHLKTPHGTEAFF	TGCGCCAGCAGCCACCTCAAGACACCCCATGGAACTGAAGCTTTCTTT
many	TRBV3-1	TRBJ2-7	.	CASSQLGLAYEQYF	TGTGCCAGCAGCCAACTGGGTCTGGCTTACGAGCAGTACTTC
many	TRBV3-1	TRBJ1-1	.	CASSQARGMVYTEAFF	TGTGCCAGCAGCCAAGCCAGGGGCATGGTGTACACTGAAGCTTTCTTT
many	TRBV20-1	TRBJ2-1	TRBD2	CSARGLAVYNEQFF	TGCAGTGCTAGAGGCCTAGCGGTCTACAATGAGCAGTTCTTC
.	TRBV12-3/TRBV12-4	TRBJ1-5	TRBD1	CASSLGLAGQYNQHQHF	TGTGCCAGCAGTTTAGGTCTGGCGGGACAGTACAATCAGCACCAGCATTTT
many	TRBV7-2	TRBJ2-7	TRBD1	CASSQGAASYEQYF	TGTGCCAGCAGCCAGGGGGCCGCCTCCTACGAGCAGTACTTC
many	TRBV10-3	TRBJ1-5	TRBD1	CAISPGQGVSNQPQHF	TGTGCCATCAGTCCCGGACAGGGGGTAAGCAATCAGCCCCAGCATTTT
many	TRBV10-2	TRBJ2-7	.	CASTAGFIGYEQYF	TGCGCCAGCACCGCGGGTTTCATTGGCTACGAGCAGTACTTC
many	TRBV3-1	TRBJ1-5	.	CASSQDFVAQPQHF	TGTGCCAGCAGCCAAGATTTCGTGGCGCAGCCCCAGCATTTT
many	TRBV27	TRBJ2-1	TRBD2	CASSLSTLAGGWFF	TGTGCCAGCAGTTTATCGACCCTAGCGGGGGGCTGGTTCTTC
many	TRBV5-1	TRBJ2-3	.	CASSLFGRGTDTQYF	TGCGCCAGCAGCTTGTTCGGCAGGGGCACAGATACGCAGTATTTT